The rows below give T cell receptor beta chains drawn from one sample of a study of T cell changes during pregnancy in multiple sclerosis. Sequencing was performed with immunoSEQ multiplex PCR; in TCRdb, only in-frame clones are kept and a portion is missing. Of 36,000 or so clones in the sample, 88% were seen once. The sample here was CD4+ T cells from peripheral blood mononuclear cells, taken in the first trimester of pregnancy. The receptor set was obtained from a female donor with multiple sclerosis, enrolled in a pregnancy study. Each CDR3 is given with its conserved first and last residue. The D gene is left open where the match is weak. Clone size is shown for a subset of rows, as once, few, many or a class of expanded clone.

size,D,length,V,J,DNA,CDR3
.,TRBD1,17,TRBV27,TRBJ1-2,TGTGCCAGCAAAGCCTCGGGACAGGGTATTCTCTCAGATGGCTACACCTTC,CASKASGQGILSDGYTF
once,TRBD1,17,TRBV9,TRBJ1-3,TGTGCCAGCAGCGTAGCTACAGGGGCTCTCCCTGGAAACACCATATATTTT,CASSVATGALPGNTIYF
.,TRBD2,16,TRBV28,TRBJ2-5,TGTGCCAGCAGTGAGGGGAGGGCTTTGGTAACAGAGACCCAGTACTTC,CASSEGRALVTETQYF
.,TRBD1,14,TRBV9,TRBJ1-1,TGTGCCAGCAGCCGTGGACAGGCCTCCACTGAAGCTTTCTTT,CASSRGQASTEAFF
.,TRBD2,15,TRBV15,TRBJ2-1,TGTGCCACCAGCAGAGTTGGCGGGAGGACGAATGAGCAGTTCTTC,CATSRVGGRTNEQFF
.,TRBD2,15,TRBV5-1,TRBJ2-2,TGCGCCAGCAGCGTGACTAGCTTTGGCACCGGGGAGCTGTTTTTT,CASSVTSFGTGELFF
.,.,11,TRBV6-1,TRBJ1-1,TGTGCCAGCAGGCGACAGTACGAAGCTTTCTTT,CASRRQYEAFF
.,TRBD1,19,TRBV18,TRBJ1-1,TGTGCCAGCTCACCATTGACAGGGAGGAAATTAGGGGTGAACACTGAAGCTTTCTTT,CASSPLTGRKLGVNTEAFF
.,.,11,TRBV18,TRBJ2-7,TGTGCCAGCTCACCGGCGGTCGAGCAGTACTTC,CASSPAVEQYF
.,.,15,TRBV19,TRBJ1-5,TGTGCCAGTAGTTCAGGCGGGAATAGCAATCAGCCCCAGCATTTT,CASSSGGNSNQPQHF
.,.,15,TRBV27,TRBJ1-2,TGTGCCAGCAGTTTATCCCTTGGCCCTAACTATGGCTACACCTTC,CASSLSLGPNYGYTF
once,.,12,TRBV10-3,TRBJ1-5,TGTGCCATCAGTGACCGGGGTCAGCCCCAGCACTTT,CAISDRGQPQHF
few,.,14,TRBV5-6,TRBJ1-2,TGTGCCAGCAGCTTGCTCGGGGTTAACTATGGCTACACCTTC,CASSLLGVNYGYTF
.,.,19,TRBV23-1,TRBJ2-4,TGCGCCAGCAATAGGGGTCTCGGACGGACCCAACAAGCCAAAAACATTCAGTACTTC,CASNRGLGRTQQAKNIQYF
few,TRBD2,17,TRBV7-3,TRBJ2-5,TGTGCCAGCAGCTCCTTACCGGGACTAGCGGGAGTAGAGACCCAGTACTTC,CASSSLPGLAGVETQYF
.,TRBD1,14,TRBV5-1,TRBJ2-2,TGCGCCAGCAGCTCCGGGACAGGGAACGGGGAGCTGTTTTTT,CASSSGTGNGELFF
.,.,17,TRBV27,TRBJ1-2,TGTGCCAGCAGTTCCCGCAGCCAGGGTGGGAAATGGTATGGCTACACCTTC,CASSSRSQGGKWYGYTF
.,TRBD1,15,TRBV5-4,TRBJ2-1,TGTGCCAGCAGCTTGGGGCGGGACAGGGACAATGAGCAGTTCTTC,CASSLGRDRDNEQFF
.,.,13,TRBV28,TRBJ2-2,TGTGCCAGCAGTTTGGCTGGCACCGGGGAGCTGTTTTTT,CASSLAGTGELFF
.,.,15,TRBV2,TRBJ1-4,TGTGCCAGCAGTGAAGGCGGTGCAACTAATGAAAAACTGTTTTTT,CASSEGGATNEKLFF
.,TRBD1,18,TRBV2,TRBJ2-6,TGTGCCAGCAGTGAAGCTTCGACAGGGAACTCTGGGGCCAACGTCCTGACTTTC,CASSEASTGNSGANVLTF
.,TRBD1,14,TRBV6-1,TRBJ1-1,TGTGCCAGCAGTGAGGACAGGCTGAACACTGAAGCTTTCTTT,CASSEDRLNTEAFF
few,TRBD1,15,TRBV27,TRBJ1-1,TGTGCCAGCAGTTTTGGGACAGGGCTGAACACTGAAGCTTTCTTT,CASSFGTGLNTEAFF
.,.,12,TRBV25-1,TRBJ1-2,TGTGCCAGCAGTGATTCCGACTATGGCTACACCTTC,CASSDSDYGYTF
.,.,15,TRBV28,TRBJ1-6,TGTGCCAGCAGTTCCCTGGGGGAGGGTAATTCACCCCTCCACTTT,CASSSLGEGNSPLHF
few,.,14,TRBV6-5,TRBJ1-6,TGTGCCAGCAGCCCAGGACAGCTCCATTCACCCCTCCACTTT,CASSPGQLHSPLHF
.,TRBD1,15,TRBV2,TRBJ1-2,TGTGCCTGTACCCGTACCACAGGGGGCGGGGATGGCTACACCTTC,CACTRTTGGGDGYTF
.,TRBD2,17,TRBV29-1,TRBJ2-1,TGCAGCGTTGTAGCTAGCGGGGGCCCGAGCTCCTACAATGAGCAGTTCTTC,CSVVASGGPSSYNEQFF
.,TRBD1,14,TRBV2,TRBJ2-3,TGTGCCAGCCGAGACAGGGCTGGCACAGATACGCAGTATTTT,CASRDRAGTDTQYF
.,.,14,TRBV28,TRBJ2-3,TGTGCCAGCACTAAGCAGCGGACCACAGATACGCAGTATTTT,CASTKQRTTDTQYF
.,TRBD1,16,TRBV7-2,TRBJ1-3,TGTGCCAGCAGCCTCACGACAGGGGAGTACGGAAACACCATATATTTT,CASSLTTGEYGNTIYF
once,TRBD1,15,TRBV2,TRBJ2-5,TGTGCCAGCAGTGTTGAGGGGGCGATACAAGAGACCCAGTACTTC,CASSVEGAIQETQYF
.,TRBD1,16,TRBV19,TRBJ1-1,TGTGCCAGCGTGGGATCCCGGACAGGGATGAACACTGAAGCTTTCTTT,CASVGSRTGMNTEAFF
.,TRBD2,15,TRBV5-6,TRBJ2-2,TGTGCCAGCAGCTTGCTAGCGGGTAACACCGGGGAGCTGTTTTTT,CASSLLAGNTGELFF
.,.,16,TRBV11-3,TRBJ2-2,TGTGCCAGCAGCCTCTCATTCGGGGGAAGCACCGGGGAGCTGTTTTTT,CASSLSFGGSTGELFF
.,TRBD1,15,TRBV5-1,TRBJ2-2,TGCGCCAGCAGCTGGACAGGGCCGAACACCGGGGAGCTGTTTTTT,CASSWTGPNTGELFF
few,.,15,TRBV4-1,TRBJ2-1,TGCGCCAGCAGCCAAGAAGGAAGGGGTGCCAATGAGCAGTTCTTC,CASSQEGRGANEQFF
.,.,13,TRBV29-1,TRBJ2-2,TGCAGCGTTGGGGTGACTCACACCGGGGAGCTGTTTTTT,CSVGVTHTGELFF
.,TRBD1,14,TRBV19,TRBJ1-3,TGTGCCAGTCGCAGGGGGAAGGATGGAAACACCATATATTTT,CASRRGKDGNTIYF
.,.,16,TRBV9,TRBJ2-2,TGTGCCAGCAGCGTAGGGGTGGGAAGGGGCACCGGGGAGCTGTTTTTT,CASSVGVGRGTGELFF
.,.,10,TRBV10-2,TRBJ2-3,TGCGCCAGCTATCAGGGGCGTAAATATTTT,CASYQGRKYF
.,TRBD1,18,TRBV4-2,TRBJ1-1,TGTGCCAGCAGCCAAGAGTTCGGGACAGGGGGCGGGAACACTGAAGCTTTCTTT,CASSQEFGTGGGNTEAFF